These 5 T cell receptor beta chains originate from one sample sequenced in a study of CD8+ T cells in alopecia areata. The sequencing template was cDNA reverse transcribed from extracted RNA. Repertoires were generated with immunoSEQ multiplex PCR, while TCRdb's copy carries only in-frame clones and drops some. The table has around 61,000 clones, 45% to 55% seen once. Sequencing used CD8+ T cells sorted from blood, obtained at week 0. The receptors were sampled from a human donor with alopecia areata.

The V call is TRBV7-8, the J call TRBJ2-7, with a weak D call TRBD2 (5 bases). Germline assignment: CDR1 SGHVS and CDR2 FQNEAQ. V lost 5 bases, J lost 9 bases, and 11 bases lay in between. This CDR3 has 11 amino acids. CDR3 in DNA: TGTGCCAGCAGCCTAGGGAGAGGGCAGTACTTC. Amino acid sequence: CASSLGRGQYF. Full variable domain (outside the CDR3, taken from reference TRBV7-8 and TRBJ2-7): GAGVSQSPRYKVAKRGQDVALRCDPISGHVSLFWYQQALGQGPEFLTYFQNEAQLDKSGLPSDRFFAERPEGSVSTLKIQRTQQEDSAVYLCASSLGRGQYFGPGTRLTVT.

The chain joins TRBV7-9 to TRBJ2-5, with D possibly matching TRBD1 (5 bases). CDR3 length: 12 residues. Deletions cut 3 bases from V and 4 bases from J, with 6 bases between. In germline, CDR1 is SEHNR, CDR2 FQNEAQ (reference sequence). CDR3: CASSFQGETQYF. CDR3 sequence (DNA): TGTGCCAGCAGCTTCCAGGGAGAGACCCAGTACTTC.

V gene TRBV20-1 combines with J gene TRBJ2-1; the match to TRBD1 covers 7 bases. After removal of 6 bases from V and 5 bases from J, the junction contained 1 base not matched to a gene. There are 11 residues in the CDR3. The germline gives CDR1 DFQATT, CDR2 SNEGSKA (reference sequence). The CDR3 nucleotides read TGCAGTGCCGACAGGGACAATGAGCAGTTCTTC. It codes for CSADRDNEQFF.

V and J are TRBV27 and TRBJ2-5; perhaps TRBD1 as D (6 bases). CDR3 length: 17 residues. Deletions cut 5 bases from V and 2 bases from J, with 21 bases between. Germline CDR1 is MNHEY and CDR2 is SMNVEV (reference sequence). CDR3 coding DNA: TGTGCCAGCAGTCCCCCCGGCAGGGGCAGTCCTCAAGAGACCCAGTACTTC. Amino acids: CASSPPGRGSPQETQYF.

A few counts support this clone. The chain couples TRBV7-2 to TRBJ2-5, with D hard to call. The germline V and J ends were trimmed by 2 bases and 2 bases, with 6 bases remaining between them. Germline V CDR1 and CDR2: SGHTA, FQGNSA. The CDR3 contains 13 residues. CDR3 coding DNA: TGTGCCAGCAGCTTAAACAGACAAGAGACCCAGTACTTC. Protein product: CASSLNRQETQYF.